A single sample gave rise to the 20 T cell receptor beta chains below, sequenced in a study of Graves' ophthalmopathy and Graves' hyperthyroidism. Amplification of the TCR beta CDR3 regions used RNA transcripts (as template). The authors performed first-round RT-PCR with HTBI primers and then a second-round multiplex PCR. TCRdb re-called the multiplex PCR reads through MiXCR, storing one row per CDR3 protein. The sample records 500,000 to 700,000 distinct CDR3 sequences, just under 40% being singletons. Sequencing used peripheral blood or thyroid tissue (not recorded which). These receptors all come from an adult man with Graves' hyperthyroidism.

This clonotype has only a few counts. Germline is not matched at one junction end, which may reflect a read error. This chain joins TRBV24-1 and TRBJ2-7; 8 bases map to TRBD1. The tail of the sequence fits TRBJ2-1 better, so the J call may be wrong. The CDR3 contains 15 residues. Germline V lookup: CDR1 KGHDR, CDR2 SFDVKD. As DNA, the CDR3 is TGTGCCAGCAGTTTAGGGCAGGGGGCGGGCAATGAGCAGTTCTTC. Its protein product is CASSLGQGAGNEQFF.

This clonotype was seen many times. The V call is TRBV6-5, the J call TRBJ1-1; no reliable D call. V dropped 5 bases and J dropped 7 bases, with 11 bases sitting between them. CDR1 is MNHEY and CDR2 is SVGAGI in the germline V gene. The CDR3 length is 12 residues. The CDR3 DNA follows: TGTGCCAGCAGTGAAGTAGTAGTTGAAGCTTTCTTT. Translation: CASSEVVVEAFF.

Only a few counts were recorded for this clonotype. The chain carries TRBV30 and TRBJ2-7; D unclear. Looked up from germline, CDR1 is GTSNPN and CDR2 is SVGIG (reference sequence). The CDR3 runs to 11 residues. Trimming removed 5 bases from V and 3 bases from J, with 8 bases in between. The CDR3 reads CAWEKHYEQYF. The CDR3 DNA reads TGTGCCTGGGAAAAGCACTACGAGCAGTACTTC.

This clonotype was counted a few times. The CDR3 DNA follows: TGTGCCAGCAGTTTACGTTCCAGCCTCAAAGCTTTCTTT. Protein sequence: CASSLRSSLKAFF. This chain connects TRBV2 to TRBJ1-1; D ambiguous. The CDR3 length is 13 residues. Between the trimmed V and J ends, which lost 5 bases and 9 bases, there was a span of 16 bases. Germline V lookup: CDR1 SNHLY, CDR2 FYNNEI.

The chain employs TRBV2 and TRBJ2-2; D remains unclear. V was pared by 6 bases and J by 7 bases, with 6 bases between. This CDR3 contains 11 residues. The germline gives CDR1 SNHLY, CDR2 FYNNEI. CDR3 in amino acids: CASSEYGELFF. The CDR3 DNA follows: TGTGCCAGCAGCGAGTACGGGGAGCTGTTTTTT.

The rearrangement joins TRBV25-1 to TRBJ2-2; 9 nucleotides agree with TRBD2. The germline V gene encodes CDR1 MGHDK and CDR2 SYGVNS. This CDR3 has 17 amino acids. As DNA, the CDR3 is TGTGCTCGACGTGAGGCTAGCGGGATGAGGGCGGGCGGGGAGCTGTTTTTT. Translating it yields CARREASGMRAGGELFF. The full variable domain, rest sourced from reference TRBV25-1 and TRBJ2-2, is EADIYQTPRYLVIGTGKKITLECSQTMGHDKMYWYQQDPGMELHLIHYSYGVNSTEKGDLSSESTVSRIRTEHFPLTLESARPSHTSQYLCARREASGMRAGGELFFGEGSRLTVL.

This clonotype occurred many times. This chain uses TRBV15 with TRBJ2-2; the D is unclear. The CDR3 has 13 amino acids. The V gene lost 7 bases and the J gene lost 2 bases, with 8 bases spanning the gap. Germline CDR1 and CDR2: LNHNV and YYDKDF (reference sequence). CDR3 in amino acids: CATNQPNTGELFF. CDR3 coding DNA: TGTGCCACCAATCAGCCTAACACCGGGGAGCTGTTTTTT.

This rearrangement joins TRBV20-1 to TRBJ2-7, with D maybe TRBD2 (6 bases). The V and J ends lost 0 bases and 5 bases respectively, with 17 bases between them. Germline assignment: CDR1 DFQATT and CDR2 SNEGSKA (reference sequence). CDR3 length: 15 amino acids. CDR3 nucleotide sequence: TGCAGTGCTAGAGAGGGGACTTGGAGGGACCACGAGCAGTACTTC. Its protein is CSAREGTWRDHEQYF.

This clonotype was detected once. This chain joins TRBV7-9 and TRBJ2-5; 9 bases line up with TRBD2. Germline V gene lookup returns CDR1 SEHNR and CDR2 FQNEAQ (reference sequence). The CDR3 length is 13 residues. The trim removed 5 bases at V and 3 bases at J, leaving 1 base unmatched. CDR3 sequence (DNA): TGTGCCAGCAGCCGGACTAGCGAAGAGACCCAGTACTTC. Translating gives CASSRTSEETQYF.

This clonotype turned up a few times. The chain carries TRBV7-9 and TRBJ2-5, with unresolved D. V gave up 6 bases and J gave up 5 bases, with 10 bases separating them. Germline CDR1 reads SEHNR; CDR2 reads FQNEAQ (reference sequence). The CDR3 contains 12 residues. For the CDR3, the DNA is TGTGCCAGCAGTATACAGTGGGAGACCCAGTACTTC. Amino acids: CASSIQWETQYF.

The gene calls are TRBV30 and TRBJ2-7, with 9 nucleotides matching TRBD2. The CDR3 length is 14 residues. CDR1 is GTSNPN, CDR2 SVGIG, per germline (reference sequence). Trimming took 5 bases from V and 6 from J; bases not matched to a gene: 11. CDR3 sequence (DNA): TGTGCCTGGGCCTCCGGGACTAGCAGAGCCGAGCAGTACTTC. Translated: CAWASGTSRAEQYF.

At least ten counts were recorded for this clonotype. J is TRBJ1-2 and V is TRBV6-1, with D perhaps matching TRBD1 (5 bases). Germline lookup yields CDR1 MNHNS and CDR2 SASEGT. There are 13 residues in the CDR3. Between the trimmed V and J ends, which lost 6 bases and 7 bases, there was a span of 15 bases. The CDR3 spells CASRGQGAGGYTF. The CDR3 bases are TGTGCCAGCAGGGGCCAAGGGGCAGGTGGCTACACCTTC.

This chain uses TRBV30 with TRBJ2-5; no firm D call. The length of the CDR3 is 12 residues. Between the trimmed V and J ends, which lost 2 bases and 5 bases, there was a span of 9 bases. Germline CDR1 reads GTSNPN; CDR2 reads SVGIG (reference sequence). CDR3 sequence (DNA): TGTGCCTGGAGTTCGACATCGGAGACCCAGTACTTC. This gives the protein CAWSSTSETQYF.

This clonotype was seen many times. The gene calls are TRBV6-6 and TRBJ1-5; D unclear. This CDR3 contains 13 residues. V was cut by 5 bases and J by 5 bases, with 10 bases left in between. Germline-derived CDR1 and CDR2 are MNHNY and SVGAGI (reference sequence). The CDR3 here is CASSRTSDQPQHF. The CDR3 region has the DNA TGTGCCAGCAGTCGGACCAGCGATCAGCCCCAGCATTTT.

CDR3 DNA: TGTGCCAGCACTGGCCAGCTGCTCTCTAATGAAAAACTGTTTTTT. As protein: CASTGQLLSNEKLFF. The chain recombines TRBV6-1 with TRBJ1-4, with no clear D. The V and J ends lost 7 bases and 3 bases respectively, with 15 bases between them. CDR1 is MNHNS and CDR2 is SASEGT in the germline V gene. The CDR3 runs to 15 residues.

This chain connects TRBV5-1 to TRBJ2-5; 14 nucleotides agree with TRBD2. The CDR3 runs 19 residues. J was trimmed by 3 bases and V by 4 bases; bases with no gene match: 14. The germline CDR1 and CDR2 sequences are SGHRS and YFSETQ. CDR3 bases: TGCGCCAGCAGCCTCCAGGGACTAGCGGGGGAACCGACCAAAGAGACCCAGTACTTC. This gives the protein CASSLQGLAGEPTKETQYF. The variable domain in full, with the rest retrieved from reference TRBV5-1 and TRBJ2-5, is KAGVTQTPRYLIKTRGQQVTLSCSPISGHRSVSWYQQTPGQGLQFLFEYFSETQRNKGNFPGRFSGRQFSNSRSEMNVSTLELGDSALYLCASSLQGLAGEPTKETQYFGPGTRLLVL.

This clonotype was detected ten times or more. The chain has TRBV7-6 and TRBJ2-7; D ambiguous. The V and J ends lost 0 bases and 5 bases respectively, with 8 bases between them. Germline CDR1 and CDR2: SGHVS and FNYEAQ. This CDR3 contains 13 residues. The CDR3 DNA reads TGTGCCAGCAGCTTAGCGCCCTCGAACGAGCAGTACTTC. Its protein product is CASSLAPSNEQYF.

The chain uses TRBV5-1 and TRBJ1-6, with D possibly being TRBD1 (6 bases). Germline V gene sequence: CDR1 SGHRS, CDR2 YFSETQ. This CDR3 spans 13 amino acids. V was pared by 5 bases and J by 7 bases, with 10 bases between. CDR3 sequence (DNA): TGCGCCAGCAGTAGGACAGCCAATTCACCCCTCCACTTT. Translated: CASSRTANSPLHF.

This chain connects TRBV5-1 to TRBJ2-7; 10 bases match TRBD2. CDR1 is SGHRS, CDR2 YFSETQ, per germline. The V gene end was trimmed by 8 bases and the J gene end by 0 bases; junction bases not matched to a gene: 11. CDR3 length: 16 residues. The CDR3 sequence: CASRGASGGLSYEQYF. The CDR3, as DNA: TGCGCCAGTAGGGGGGCTAGCGGGGGTCTCTCCTACGAGCAGTACTTC.

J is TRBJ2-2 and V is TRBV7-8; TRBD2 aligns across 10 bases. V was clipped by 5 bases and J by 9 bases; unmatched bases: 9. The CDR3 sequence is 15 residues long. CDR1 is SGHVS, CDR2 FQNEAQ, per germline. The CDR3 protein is CASSPSGRASWELFF. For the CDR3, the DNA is TGTGCCAGCAGCCCTAGCGGGAGAGCCTCTTGGGAGCTGTTTTTT. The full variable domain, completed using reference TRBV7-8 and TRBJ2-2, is GAGVSQSPRYKVAKRGQDVALRCDPISGHVSLFWYQQALGQGPEFLTYFQNEAQLDKSGLPSDRFFAERPEGSVSTLKIQRTQQEDSAVYLCASSPSGRASWELFFGEGSRLTVL.